These 7 T cell receptor beta chains came from one sample sequenced in a study of blood T cell repertoires in COVID-19. Generated by immunoSEQ multiplex PCR, the TCRdb table keeps only in-frame clones and is missing some. The sample lists some 180,000 clones; around 84% were seen once. Sequencing input: peripheral blood. Source of these receptors: a human donor in a cohort sampled during active COVID-19.

The chain recombines TRBV18 with TRBJ2-3; 7 bases are shared with TRBD2. With 3 bases clipped from V and 2 bases from J, the junction kept 5 bases outside the gene matches. The germline V gene encodes CDR1 KGHSH and CDR2 LQKENI. This CDR3 spans 15 amino acids. This CDR3 reads CASSPALANTDTQYF. CDR3 in DNA: TGTGCCAGCTCACCGGCACTAGCGAACACAGATACGCAGTATTTT.

The table lists this clone with a few counts. J is TRBJ1-5 and V is TRBV28, with D possibly matching TRBD1 (5 bases). The germline V gene encodes CDR1 MDHEN and CDR2 SYDVKM. The V end lost 8 bases, the J end lost 0 bases, and 11 bases lay between the germline ends. The CDR3 is made up of 14 amino acids. The CDR3 DNA reads as TGTGCCAGCCGCCTGGGGCTTAGCAATCAGCCCCAGCATTTT. It encodes CASRLGLSNQPQHF.

This chain joins TRBV18 and TRBJ2-7; tentatively, D is TRBD1 (6 bases). Germline values: CDR1 KGHSH, CDR2 LQKENI. Trimming cost V 5 bases and J 2 bases, with 28 bases left between them. This CDR3 comprises 19 residues. The CDR3 reads CASSSKSPDWTVSPYEQYF. The CDR3 DNA sequence: TGTGCCAGCTCATCGAAAAGCCCCGACTGGACAGTATCCCCCTACGAGCAGTACTTC.

This clone was detected only once. The gene calls are TRBV2 and TRBJ2-3, with D hard to call. The CDR3 loop spans 15 amino acids. Germline V CDR1 and CDR2: SNHLY, FYNNEI. With 5 bases removed from V and 2 bases from J, the gap between germline ends came to 14 bases. CDR3 amino acids: CASSSDSTNTDTQYF. The CDR3 DNA follows: TGTGCCAGCAGTTCTGACTCAACCAACACAGATACGCAGTATTTT.

V usage is TRBV12-2 and J usage is TRBJ2-3; the DNA was not used to check the table's D call, TRBD2. TRBV12-2 is listed as a pseudogene. The CDR3 contains 19 residues. The DNA for the CDR3 is TGTGCAAGTCGCTACGCTACGGGGGGTAGCGGGACGGTCACAGATACGCAGTATTTT. Its translation is CASRYATGGSGTVTDTQYF.

The V gene is TRBV4-1, the J gene TRBJ1-5; 12 bases fit TRBD1. The CDR3 extends over 14 amino acids. The V gene end was trimmed by 4 bases and the J gene end by 15 bases; junction bases not matched to a gene: 10. Germline-derived CDR1 and CDR2 are MGHRA and YSYEKL. The DNA for the CDR3 is TGCGCCAGCAGCCCTGGGACAGGGGGCGTGGGCCGGCATTTT. It translates to CASSPGTGGVGRHF.

The chain has TRBV24-1 and TRBJ2-3, with D maybe TRBD2 (7 bases). This CDR3 comprises 15 residues. CDR1 is KGHDR and CDR2 is SFDVKD in the germline V gene. The ends were cut back, 5 bases at V and 1 base at J, with 12 bases in the middle. CDR3: CATSGGGAGTDTQYF. CDR3 in DNA: TGTGCCACCAGTGGGGGGGGCGCCGGCACAGATACGCAGTATTTT.